The 4 T cell receptor beta chains reported below all come from one sample, sequenced in a study of STAT5B mutations in CD4+ large granular lymphocyte leukemia. Sequencing was performed with immunoSEQ multiplex PCR; in TCRdb, only in-frame clones are kept and a portion is missing. In the table there are around 33,000 clones, 69% of which are singletons. The sample taken for sequencing was CD4+ T cells from blood buffy coats. The receptors were sampled from a human donor in good health.

Here the CDR3 DNA reads TGTGCCAGCAGCCAACGACAGGGGTATAGCAATCAGCCCCAGCATTTT. Residues: CASSQRQGYSNQPQHF. The chain employs TRBV4-2 and TRBJ1-5, with TRBD1 matching 8 bases. In germline, CDR1 is LGHNA, CDR2 YNFKEQ. The CDR3 has 16 residues. Trimming removed 2 bases from V and 0 bases from J; junction bases left unmatched: 3.

V usage is TRBV2 and J usage is TRBJ2-7; possible D gene TRBD1, 6 bases. Trimming pared 10 bases from V and 3 bases from J, leaving 13 bases between. CDR3 length equals 12 residues. Germline CDR1 reads SNHLY; CDR2 reads FYNNEI. The CDR3 DNA sequence: TGTGCCACCTCGAGGACAGACTACGAGCAGTACTTC. This sequence encodes CATSRTDYEQYF.

This chain uses TRBV20-1 with TRBJ1-2, with 7 bases identical to TRBD1. V was pared by 4 bases and J by 11 bases, with 7 bases of the junction left unmatched. This CDR3 spans 11 amino acids. Germline loops: CDR1 DFQATT, CDR2 SNEGSKA (reference sequence). CDR3 nucleotide sequence: TGCAGTGCTAAAGGGGGCTTGGAGTACACCTTC. Encoded protein: CSAKGGLEYTF.

The chain links TRBV7-2 to TRBJ2-7; 10 bases agree with TRBD2. CDR1 and CDR2 (germline): SGHTA, FQGNSA. The CDR3 is 16 amino acids. Trimming removed 5 bases from V and 0 bases from J; junction bases left unmatched: 7. The CDR3 sequence: CASSTTSGVRSYEQYF. The DNA for the CDR3 is TGTGCCAGCAGCACTACTAGCGGGGTCCGCTCCTACGAGCAGTACTTC.